This T cell receptor (beta chain) was obtained from a study of T-cell reconstitution after alpha-beta-depleted transplantation in children. This CDR3 has 16 residues. V lost 3 bases, J lost 7 bases, and 12 bases stayed unmatched. Germline V lookup: CDR1 DFQATT, CDR2 SNEGSKA (reference sequence). This clonotype has ten or more counts. Molecular barcoding with unique molecular identifiers was used for the TCRbeta library. One entry per CDR3 protein results from TCRdb running MiXCR on the PCR reads. Of more than 550,000 distinct CDR3 sequences listed, more than 9% are singletons. V gene TRBV20-1 combines with J gene TRBJ2-4; 10 nucleotides align to TRBD2. Sequencing used PBMCs from the stem cell graft donor, obtained from the stem cell graft. This receptor was taken from a human donor who donated a stem cell graft to a child with acute myeloid leukemia. The DNA for the CDR3 is TGCAGTGCTAGGTACCCTAGCGGGGGCGGAGGGAACATTCAGTACTTC. It yields the protein CSARYPSGGGGNIQYF.